These 28 T cell receptor beta chains were all obtained from the same sample, sequenced in a study of cytomegalovirus exposure and HLA in healthy donors (TCRdb year 2017). The library was built by means of the immunoSEQ multiplex PCR assay. For the multiplex PCR, a mixture combining 60 forward primers for TCR Vbeta segments and 13 reverse primers for TCR Jbeta segments was used. TCRdb took over this immuneACCESS table, retaining in-frame rearrangements with V and J assigned. Such tables are incomplete; in checked studies, under half of the missing clones stem from an unresolved V gene, and the remainder is unexplained. This sample is represented by 180,000 or so clones; 80% to 90% of them were singletons. Together, the top ten hold about 9.3% of the sample. Sequencing was performed on PBMCs. Every receptor here comes from a man between 18 and 35 years old in good health and CMV-seropositive.

The chain carries TRBV5-6 and TRBJ1-4; perhaps TRBD1 as D (5 bases). CDR1 and CDR2 (germline): SGHDT, YYEEEE. Between the trimmed V and J ends, which lost 9 bases and 5 bases, there was a span of 14 bases. The CDR3 is 13 residues long. The CDR3 loop reads CATRARSNEKLFF. The CDR3 region has the DNA TGTGCCACCAGGGCACGATCAAATGAAAAACTGTTTTTT. Full variable domain (outside the CDR3, taken from reference TRBV5-6 and TRBJ1-4): DAGVTQSPTHLIKTRGQQVTLRCSPKSGHDTVSWYQQALGQGPQFIFQYYEEEERQRGNFPDRFSGHQFPNYSSELNVNALLLGDSALYLCATRARSNEKLFFGSGTQLSVL.

V is TRBV5-1 and J is TRBJ2-7; TRBD1 agrees at 8 bases. Germline CDR1 SGHRS, CDR2 YFSETQ. There are 14 residues in the CDR3. Unmatched junction bases numbered 10, after V lost 7 bases and J lost 4 bases. The CDR3 region has the DNA TGCGCCAGCGGGAAGACAGGGGTGGTATACGAGCAGTACTTC. It is translated as CASGKTGVVYEQYF.

This CDR3 reads CASSLGDRDWETQYF. The CDR3 bases are TGTGCCAGCAGCTTAGGGGACAGGGATTGGGAGACCCAGTACTTC. The chain joins TRBV7-2 to TRBJ2-5, with 9 nucleotides matching TRBD1. Per germline, CDR1 SGHTA and CDR2 FQGNSA. Trimming removed 1 base from V and 5 bases from J; junction bases left unmatched: 5. The CDR3 is made up of 15 amino acids.

There are a few counts of this clone. The chain employs TRBV14 and TRBJ1-4; D might be TRBD1 (6 bases). The V gene's germline CDR1 is SGHDN and CDR2 FVKESK. Trimming pared 1 base from V and 7 bases from J, leaving 7 bases between. The CDR3 length is 13 residues. CDR3 sequence (DNA): TGTGCCAGCAGCCAAGTCAGGGGTGAAAAACTGTTTTTT. Translating gives CASSQVRGEKLFF.

The CDR3 is CASSEDSSRVNTEAFF. CDR3 DNA: TGTGCCAGCAGCGAAGATTCATCCAGGGTTAACACTGAAGCTTTCTTT. The chain recombines TRBV13 with TRBJ1-1, with D possibly matching TRBD1 (5 bases). Per the germline V gene, CDR1 is PRHDT and CDR2 is FYEKMQ (reference sequence). Trimming pared 5 bases from V and 2 bases from J, leaving 18 bases between. The length of the CDR3 is 16 residues.

The sample holds one count of this clone. This rearrangement joins TRBV27 to TRBJ1-1; D unclear. The germline V gene has CDR1 MNHEY and CDR2 SMNVEV (reference sequence). Trimming took off 4 bases at V and 7 bases at J, with 13 bases between the two ends. This CDR3 contains 13 residues. The DNA of the CDR3 is TGTGCCAGCAGTTCTCTGGGTCGGAGTGAAGCTTTCTTT. Protein product: CASSSLGRSEAFF.

The table lists this clone with a count of one. The rearrangement uses TRBV2 and TRBJ1-6, with 8 bases lining up with TRBD1. J was trimmed by 7 bases and V by 7 bases; bases with no gene match: 9. Germline-derived CDR1 and CDR2 are SNHLY and FYNNEI. The CDR3 runs 15 residues. The CDR3 reads CASTPLTGGNSPLHF. The CDR3 DNA follows: TGTGCCAGCACCCCATTAACAGGGGGAAATTCACCCCTCCACTTT.

This chain joins TRBV7-9 and TRBJ1-2, with D perhaps matching TRBD1 (5 bases). The CDR3 is made up of 13 amino acids. Germline CDR1 reads SEHNR; CDR2 reads FQNEAQ (reference sequence). CDR3 sequence: CADSSGPLYGYTF. CDR3 in DNA: TGTGCAGATTCCTCAGGGCCACTATATGGCTACACCTTC.

V gene TRBV13 combines with J gene TRBJ2-3; the match to TRBD2 covers 10 bases. CDR1 PRHDT and CDR2 FYEKMQ come from the germline V gene (reference sequence). J gave up 2 bases and V 8 bases, and 16 bases lay outside the gene matches. The CDR3 spans 18 residues. The CDR3 is CASRWEGWGTSDTDTQYF. The CDR3, as DNA: TGTGCCAGCCGCTGGGAGGGGTGGGGGACTAGCGACACAGATACGCAGTATTTT.

The chain uses TRBV9 and TRBJ1-6; D is possibly TRBD1 (5 bases). The CDR3 is made up of 15 amino acids. V lost 3 bases, J lost 9 bases, and 16 bases lay in between. CDR1 SGDLS and CDR2 YYNGEE come from the germline V gene. The CDR3 sequence: CASSGLRTGGSPLHF. CDR3 bases: TGTGCCAGCAGCGGATTAAGGACCGGGGGTTCACCCCTCCACTTT.

In DNA form, the CDR3 reads TGTGCCAGTAGCGTGCTAGCGGGGACGCAAGAGACCCAGTACTTC. It yields the protein CASSVLAGTQETQYF. The J gene is TRBJ2-5, the V gene TRBV19; 9 bases fit TRBD2. There are 15 residues in the CDR3. The germline V gene has CDR1 LNHDA and CDR2 SQIVND (reference sequence). V lost 6 bases, J lost 2 bases, and 7 bases stayed unmatched.

The gene calls are TRBV4-2 and TRBJ2-3, with 13 bases that match TRBD2. Germline-derived CDR1 and CDR2 are LGHNA and YNFKEQ. This CDR3 contains 17 residues. J lost 2 bases, V lost 5 bases, and 7 bases had no gene match. CDR3 nucleotides: TGTGCCAGCAGCACACGAGGACTAGCGGGGGACACAGATACGCAGTATTTT. This gives the protein CASSTRGLAGDTDTQYF.

V and J are TRBV19 and TRBJ2-5, with a weak D call TRBD1 (6 bases). The J call is in doubt because the DNA end fits TRBJ2-7 better. CDR1 is LNHDA, CDR2 SQIVND, per germline (reference sequence). The CDR3 length is 14 residues. The CDR3 spells CASSISGGQGEQYF. CDR3 bases: TGTGCCAGTAGTATAAGTGGGGGCCAAGGCGAGCAGTACTTC.

CDR3 sequence (DNA): TGTGCCATCATTGCAGGTACTGAAGCTTTCTTT. This gives the protein CAIIAGTEAFF. The chain combines TRBV10-3 with TRBJ1-1, with unresolved D. Trimming cost V 7 bases and J 5 bases, with 8 bases left between them. Germline CDR1 reads ENHRY; CDR2 reads SYGVKD. The CDR3 length is 11 residues.

The V and J genes are TRBV5-1 and TRBJ2-3, with D perhaps TRBD1 (5 bases). Per the germline V gene, CDR1 is SGHRS and CDR2 is YFSETQ. The germline V and J ends were trimmed by 3 bases and 0 bases, with 23 bases remaining between them. The CDR3 has 19 residues. The CDR3 is CASSSPYPQGRLSTDTQYF. CDR3 nucleotides: TGCGCCAGCAGCTCCCCGTATCCGCAGGGCAGACTTAGCACAGATACGCAGTATTTT.

The chain has TRBV6-4 and TRBJ2-5; D gene uncertain. This CDR3 is built from 13 residues. V dropped 5 bases and J dropped 0 bases, with 7 bases sitting between them. Germline loops: CDR1 MRHNA, CDR2 SNTAGT. The CDR3 reads CASSREYQETQYF. The CDR3 DNA reads as TGTGCCAGCAGTAGAGAATACCAAGAGACCCAGTACTTC.

V usage is TRBV19 and J usage is TRBJ2-3, with 9 positions matching TRBD1. Trimming took 6 bases from V and 5 from J; bases not matched to a gene: 3. The CDR3 extends over 13 amino acids. Germline V gives CDR1 LNHDA, CDR2 SQIVND (reference sequence). The CDR3 bases are TGTGCCAGTAGACAGGGGGCACAAGATACGCAGTATTTT. Translated: CASRQGAQDTQYF.

The V gene is TRBV7-9, the J gene TRBJ2-5; 7 nucleotides align to TRBD2. Trimming at V came to 7 bases and at J to 4 bases, leaving 6 bases not matched to a gene. Germline V gives CDR1 SEHNR, CDR2 FQNEAQ (reference sequence). The length of the CDR3 is 13 residues. The chain's CDR3 is CASTPGGGETQYF. The DNA of the CDR3 is TGTGCCAGCACCCCTGGGGGGGGAGAGACCCAGTACTTC.

The genes are TRBV16 and TRBJ2-7; D is perhaps TRBD2 (6 bases). The V gene lost 4 bases and the J gene lost 7 bases, with 17 bases spanning the gap. Germline CDR1 is KGHSY and CDR2 is FQNENV. The CDR3 spans 14 residues. CDR3 in amino acids: CASSPFPAAGEQYF. DNA for the CDR3: TGTGCCAGCAGCCCCTTCCCGGCGGCGGGGGAGCAGTACTTC.

The chain recombines TRBV18 with TRBJ2-6; D gene uncertain. The germline V gene encodes CDR1 KGHSH and CDR2 LQKENI. The CDR3 spans 19 residues. Trimming shortened V by 3 bases and J by 0 bases, and 18 bases separated the two germline ends. The CDR3 region is CASSPSAGVHSSGANVLTF. In nucleotides, the CDR3 is TGTGCCAGCTCACCCTCAGCAGGCGTTCACAGCTCTGGGGCCAACGTCCTGACTTTC.

The V call is TRBV5-1, the J call TRBJ2-2, with TRBD1 matching over 8 bases. This CDR3 contains 15 residues. Trimming removed 2 bases from V and 6 bases from J; junction bases left unmatched: 6. Per the germline V gene, CDR1 is SGHRS and CDR2 is YFSETQ. CDR3 in amino acids: CASSLPPGQAGELFF. The CDR3, as DNA: TGCGCCAGCAGCTTACCTCCGGGACAGGCCGGGGAGCTGTTTTTT.

V usage is TRBV5-1 and J usage is TRBJ2-1, with D maybe TRBD2 (6 bases). The CDR3 contains 14 residues. Germline-derived CDR1 and CDR2 are SGHRS and YFSETQ. Trimming cost V 4 bases and J 9 bases, with 17 bases left between them. CDR3 in amino acids: CASSPGGSAAEQFF. CDR3 DNA sequence: TGCGCCAGCAGCCCTGGGGGGTCAGCGGCTGAGCAGTTCTTC.

This clone was picked up a small number of times. The chain combines TRBV5-1 with TRBJ1-1, with a weak D call TRBD1 (5 bases). From germline, CDR1 is SGHRS and CDR2 YFSETQ. Trimming left V 1 base short and J 1 base short, with 11 bases between. CDR3 length equals 15 residues. CDR3 loop: CASSLIGGRNTEAFF. CDR3 DNA sequence: TGCGCCAGCAGCTTGATCGGGGGTAGGAACACTGAAGCTTTCTTT.

The chain joins TRBV6-5 to TRBJ1-2; possible D gene TRBD1, 5 bases. Trimming left V 0 bases short and J 4 bases short, with 12 bases between. Per germline, CDR1 MNHEY and CDR2 SVGAGI. The CDR3 is 15 amino acids. The CDR3 protein is CASSYSRSGGYGYTF. In DNA, the CDR3 is TGTGCCAGCAGTTACTCGAGGTCGGGGGGCTATGGCTACACCTTC.

The V call is TRBV10-1, the J call TRBJ2-5; TRBD2 matches 13 bases. This CDR3 is 14 amino acids long. Trimming cost V 2 bases and J 9 bases; bases outside gene matches: 3. Looked up from germline, CDR1 is WNHNN and CDR2 is SYGVQD (reference sequence). The CDR3 DNA reads TGCGCCAGCAGTGAGACTAGCGGGGGGGCGGCCCAGTACTTC. Translated: CASSETSGGAAQYF.

This chain links TRBV6-5 with TRBJ1-1, with 7 bases that match TRBD1. CDR3 size: 14 residues. The trim removed 6 bases at V and 5 bases at J, leaving 9 bases unmatched. CDR1 is MNHEY, CDR2 SVGAGI, per germline. CDR3 bases: TGTGCCAGCAGGGATAATCCGGGACAGACTGAAGCTTTCTTT. Amino acid sequence: CASRDNPGQTEAFF.

This rearrangement joins TRBV6-5 to TRBJ2-7; D perhaps matches TRBD2 (7 bases). This CDR3 is built from 16 residues. V shed 2 bases and J shed 3 bases, with 17 bases lying between them. Germline CDR1 reads MNHEY; CDR2 reads SVGAGI. The CDR3 here is CASSYQQRGGDYEQYF. CDR3 bases: TGTGCCAGCAGTTACCAGCAGAGAGGGGGGGACTACGAGCAGTACTTC.

The rearrangement uses TRBV7-2 and TRBJ1-1; 8 bases map to TRBD1. J gave up 1 base and V 5 bases, and 9 bases lay outside the gene matches. The CDR3 has 16 amino acids. From germline, CDR1 is SGHTA and CDR2 FQGNSA. The CDR3 loop is CASSARQGLGNTEAFF. The CDR3 DNA is TGTGCCAGCAGCGCTAGACAGGGGTTAGGGAACACTGAAGCTTTCTTT.